This entry features one T cell receptor beta chain sequence. As processed by the authors: Reference gene primer amplification in the assay estimated nucleated cell counts. The repertoire was sequenced with immunoSEQ multiplex PCR; TCRdb's copy has only in-frame clones and lacks some. That table is the source of V, J and clone size, and D and trimming were worked out from the DNA. The sample has about 69,000 clones, 75% to 95% seen once. The data were obtained in a study of blood T cell repertoires in COVID-19. Study details: COVID-19 samples, acute and convalescent, were from the United States, Italy and Spain. T cells, B-cell-depleted T cells, or PBMCs supplied cDNA or gDNA.

Germline V gene lookup returns CDR1 MNHEY and CDR2 SMNVEV (reference sequence). This CDR3 has 16 amino acids. J was trimmed by 8 bases and V by 2 bases; bases with no gene match: 10. This clonotype originated in a woman younger than 30 with acute or convalescent COVID-19. This rearrangement joins TRBV27 to TRBJ1-4; 8 nucleotides line up with TRBD1. Sequenced sample: peripheral blood. This CDR3 reads CASSLDPQGAREKLFF. CDR3 in DNA: TGTGCCAGCAGTTTAGACCCTCAGGGGGCTCGGGAAAAACTGTTTTTT.